The next 2 T cell receptor beta chains were all read from a single sample in a study of CD8 T cells in ankylosing spondylitis. General study findings and limits: A TCR beta motif made of eight highly homologous variants seemed typical of ankylosing spondylitis blood.

Their antigens are not known. TCRdb called the 5' RACE reads again in MiXCR, with one record for every CDR3 protein. The sample records under 850,000 distinct CDR3 sequences, roughly 19% being singletons. Sequenced sample: blood, either unsorted or a sorted T cell fraction (not recorded which). The receptor source for this set is a male donor with ankylosing spondylitis.

The chain has TRBV20-1 and TRBJ2-1; 8 nucleotides agree with TRBD1. Germline CDR1 DFQATT, CDR2 SNEGSKA (reference sequence). V was pared by 2 bases and J by 5 bases, with 5 bases of the junction left unmatched. The CDR3 loop spans 14 amino acids. In DNA, the CDR3 is TGCAGTGCTAGAAAAACGACAGGGGACAATGAGCAGTTCTTC. Amino acids: CSARKTTGDNEQFF.

V usage is TRBV5-1 and J usage is TRBJ1-2, with 7 bases fitting TRBD1. Per germline, CDR1 SGHRS and CDR2 YFSETQ. The CDR3 runs to 15 residues. Trimming removed 3 bases from V and 1 base from J; junction bases left unmatched: 6. The CDR3 is CASSSLQGNNYGYTF. For the CDR3, the DNA is TGCGCCAGCAGCTCCCTACAGGGGAATAACTATGGCTACACCTTC.